The present TCR beta chain was sequenced within a study of cytomegalovirus exposure and HLA in healthy donors. Sequenced by immunoSEQ multiplex PCR; TCRdb stores in-frame clones only, minus some. The sample carries 150,000 or so clones, around 82% recorded once. Germline-derived CDR1 and CDR2 are SGDLS and YYNGEE. The ends were cut back, 0 bases at V and 1 base at J, with 8 bases in the middle. The CDR3 spans 15 residues. Sequencing was performed on PBMCs. The TCR sequence derives from a man aged 30 to 39 in good health and CMV-seropositive. The rearrangement links TRBV9 to TRBJ2-1, with D possibly being TRBD2 (6 bases). The CDR3 nucleotides read TGTGCCAGCAGCGTAGTGGAGGGGTCCTACAATGAGCAGTTCTTC. It specifies CASSVVEGSYNEQFF. Full variable domain (remainder filled in from reference TRBV9 and TRBJ2-1): DSGVTQTPKHLITATGQRVTLRCSPRSGDLSVYWYQQSLDQGLQFLIQYYNGEERAKGNILERFSAQQFPDLHSELNLSSLELGDSALYFCASSVVEGSYNEQFFGPGTRLTVL.